This TCR beta chain was sequenced in a study of blood T cell repertoires in COVID-19. At the level of the study: Samples taken during acute and convalescent COVID-19 were collected in the United States, Italy and Spain.

Method: immunoSEQ multiplex PCR; TCRdb's copy keeps in-frame clones and lacks some. The sample has fewer than 150,000 clones; 60% to 85% are singletons. V was pared by 0 bases and J by 6 bases, with 5 bases of the junction left unmatched. CDR1 and CDR2 from the germline V gene are SGHRS and YFSETQ. CDR3 size: 15 residues. This clonotype was sampled from an elderly man with acute or convalescent COVID-19. This chain uses TRBV5-1 with TRBJ2-2; 7 nucleotides line up with TRBD1. The sample was peripheral blood. CDR3 residues: CASSLETTGAGELFF. In DNA, the CDR3 is TGCGCCAGCAGCTTGGAAACCACAGGGGCCGGGGAGCTGTTTTTT.